One and the same sample provided the 13 T cell receptor beta chains below, sequenced in a study of identifying expanded T cells in peripheral blood. The method was immunoSEQ multiplex PCR; TCRdb's version includes in-frame clones alone and lacks a portion of them. There are about 130,000 clones in the sample; roughly 90% occur only once, and 7.5% to 8.5% lies in the top ten. Sequenced input: blood. These receptors were obtained from a person aged 18 to 69 in good health.

The chain recombines TRBV19 with TRBJ1-2, with TRBD1 as a possible D gene (6 bases). Germline V gives CDR1 LNHDA, CDR2 SQIVND (reference sequence). V was shortened by 5 bases and J by 4 bases, with 14 bases between the two germline ends. The CDR3 has 14 residues. CDR3 loop: CASSPRGSGYGYTF. CDR3 coding DNA: TGTGCCAGTAGTCCGAGGGGGTCAGGCTATGGCTACACCTTC.

This chain links TRBV6-6 with TRBJ1-2; 7 nucleotides agree with TRBD1. Germline CDR1 is MNHNY and CDR2 is SVGAGI (reference sequence). V dropped 7 bases and J dropped 7; count of bases not matched to a gene: 6. The length of the CDR3 is 12 residues. The CDR3 nucleotides are TGTGCCAGCACCCCCCCAGGGGGTGGCTACACCTTC. Protein product: CASTPPGGGYTF.

The V call is TRBV5-1, the J call TRBJ2-1, with 10 bases matching TRBD2. The CDR3 is made up of 14 amino acids. CDR1 and CDR2 (germline): SGHRS, YFSETQ. J was trimmed by 6 bases and V by 4 bases; bases with no gene match: 4. This chain's CDR3 is CASSQGLALNEQFF. The CDR3 DNA reads TGCGCCAGCAGCCAGGGACTAGCGCTCAATGAGCAGTTCTTC.

The chain has TRBV9 and TRBJ2-1; possible D gene TRBD1, 5 bases. Germline values: CDR1 SGDLS, CDR2 YYNGEE. V was cut by 2 bases and J by 6 bases, with 15 bases left in between. CDR3 length equals 15 residues. DNA for the CDR3: TGTGCCAGCAGCGTCGGCGGAGTTGGGGCCAATGAGCAGTTCTTC. Translated: CASSVGGVGANEQFF.

The genes are TRBV5-6 and TRBJ1-1; possibly TRBD1 for D (5 bases). This CDR3 contains 15 residues. With 4 bases removed from V and 4 bases from J, the gap between germline ends came to 17 bases. Looked up from germline, CDR1 is SGHDT and CDR2 is YYEEEE. The CDR3 DNA reads as TGTGCCAGCAGCCTAGAGACAGAGTCGGCCACTGAAGCTTTCTTT. It yields the protein CASSLETESATEAFF.

This clone was seen a few times. The V call is TRBV27, the J call TRBJ1-5, with D perhaps TRBD1 (5 bases). Germline V gene sequence: CDR1 MNHEY, CDR2 SMNVEV (reference sequence). V was cut by 10 bases and J by 4 bases, with 20 bases left in between. The CDR3 contains 15 residues. Here the CDR3 reads CATTILAQDNQPQHF. In nucleotides, the CDR3 is TGTGCCACCACGATTTTGGCACAGGATAATCAGCCCCAGCATTTT.

This chain links TRBV19 with TRBJ2-1; a weak D match, TRBD2 (6 bases). Germline V gives CDR1 LNHDA, CDR2 SQIVND (reference sequence). The CDR3 has 16 amino acids. V lost 7 bases and J 3 bases, leaving 19 bases between the germline ends. CDR3 nucleotides: TGTGCCAGTAAACCCTCGGGTAGCGGCCACTACAATGAGCAGTTCTTC. It is translated as CASKPSGSGHYNEQFF.

The rearrangement links TRBV6-6 to TRBJ2-1; TRBD1 might be the D (5 bases). With 6 bases removed from V and 6 bases from J, the gap between germline ends came to 21 bases. The CDR3 sequence is 16 residues long. Germline-derived CDR1 and CDR2 are MNHNY and SVGAGI (reference sequence). This CDR3 is CASSSGAKLSRNEQFF. The CDR3 DNA follows: TGTGCCAGCAGCTCTGGGGCTAAATTGAGCCGCAATGAGCAGTTCTTC.

This chain joins TRBV7-2 and TRBJ1-1; 9 bases fit TRBD1. Germline V gene lookup returns CDR1 SGHTA and CDR2 FQGNSA. The CDR3 is 15 amino acids. V gave up 2 bases and J gave up 8 bases; unmatched junction bases: 9. The CDR3 here is CASSLQAGQGREAFF. The CDR3 DNA reads TGTGCCAGCAGCTTACAAGCGGGACAGGGAAGGGAAGCTTTCTTT.

This chain uses TRBV5-1 with TRBJ2-7; D may match TRBD1 or TRBD2 (5 bases each). Trimming removed 6 bases at V and 2 bases at J, with 15 bases between. Germline CDR1 and CDR2: SGHRS and YFSETQ. The CDR3 runs to 14 residues. This CDR3 is CASISTRGPYEQYF. The CDR3 bases are TGCGCCAGCATTTCCACTAGGGGACCCTACGAGCAGTACTTC.

This clone was counted a single time. The chain is built from TRBV5-6 and TRBJ2-7; no reliable D call. Between the trimmed V and J ends, which lost 1 base and 4 bases, there was a span of 9 bases. The CDR3 has 13 amino acids. The V gene's germline CDR1 is SGHDT and CDR2 YYEEEE. The CDR3 region is CASSLSGVYEQYF. The CDR3 bases are TGTGCCAGCAGCTTGTCGGGTGTGTACGAGCAGTACTTC. Complete variable domain (other parts from reference TRBV5-6 and TRBJ2-7): DAGVTQSPTHLIKTRGQQVTLRCSPKSGHDTVSWYQQALGQGPQFIFQYYEEEERQRGNFPDRFSGHQFPNYSSELNVNALLLGDSALYLCASSLSGVYEQYFGPGTRLTVT.

The gene calls are TRBV4-3 and TRBJ2-7; 8 nucleotides line up with TRBD1. V gave up 2 bases and J gave up 2 bases; unmatched junction bases: 8. The CDR3 is 16 residues long. Germline lookup yields CDR1 LGHNA and CDR2 YSLEER. The CDR3 region has the DNA TGCGCCAGCAGCCAATCTGCGACAGGGGAGACCTACGAGCAGTACTTC. Residues: CASSQSATGETYEQYF.

J is TRBJ2-4 and V is TRBV5-4; tentatively, D is TRBD2 (7 bases). The CDR3 is 16 amino acids. V was trimmed by 1 base and J by 7 bases, leaving 18 bases between them. The germline V gene has CDR1 SGHNT and CDR2 YYREEE (reference sequence). CDR3 coding DNA: TGTGCCAGCAGCTTGAGGTCTCGGGGGGCTTGGAACATTCAGTACTTC. Encoded protein: CASSLRSRGAWNIQYF.